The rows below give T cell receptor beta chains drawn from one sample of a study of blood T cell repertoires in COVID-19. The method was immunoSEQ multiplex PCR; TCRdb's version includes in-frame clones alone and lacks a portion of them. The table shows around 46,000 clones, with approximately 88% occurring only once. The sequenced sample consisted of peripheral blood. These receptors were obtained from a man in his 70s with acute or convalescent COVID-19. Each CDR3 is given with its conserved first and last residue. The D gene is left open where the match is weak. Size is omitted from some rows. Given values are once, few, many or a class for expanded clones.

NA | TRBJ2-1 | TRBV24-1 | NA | CATSDPQYEQFF | TGTGCCACCAGTGACCCCCAATATGAGCAGTTCTTC
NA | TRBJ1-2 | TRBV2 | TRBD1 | CASSRTGADGYTF | TGTGCCAGCAGCCGAACAGGGGCAGACGGCTACACCTTC
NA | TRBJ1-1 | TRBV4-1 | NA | CASSFREGDTEAFF | TGCGCCAGCAGCTTCAGGGAGGGTGACACTGAAGCTTTCTTT
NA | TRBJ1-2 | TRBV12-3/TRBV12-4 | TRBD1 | CASSLAGQLTYTF | TGTGCCAGCAGTTTGGCGGGACAGCTAACTTACACCTTC
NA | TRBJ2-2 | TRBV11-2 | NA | CASSLLAGELFF | TGTGCCAGCAGCCTACTAGCCGGGGAGCTGTTTTTT
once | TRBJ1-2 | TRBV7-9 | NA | CASSPRGAQGYGYTF | TGTGCCAGCAGCCCTCGAGGCGCACAGGGCTATGGCTACACCTTC
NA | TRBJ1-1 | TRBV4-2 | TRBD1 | CASSQSETGGSEAFF | TGTGCCAGCAGCCAGAGTGAGACAGGGGGGTCTGAAGCTTTCTTT
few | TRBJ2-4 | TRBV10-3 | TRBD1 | CAISDPTGPGDKNIQYF | TGTGCCATCAGTGATCCGACAGGGCCAGGAGACAAAAACATTCAGTACTTC
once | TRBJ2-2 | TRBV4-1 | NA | CASSQETKGRKTGELFF | TGCGCCAGCAGCCAAGAAACTAAAGGGAGAAAAACCGGGGAGCTGTTTTTT
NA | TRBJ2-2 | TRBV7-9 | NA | CASSSGFGELFF | TGTGCCAGCAGCTCAGGGTTCGGGGAGCTGTTTTTT
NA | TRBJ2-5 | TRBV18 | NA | CASSPPNKRETQYF | TGTGCCAGCTCACCACCCAATAAGAGAGAGACCCAGTACTTC
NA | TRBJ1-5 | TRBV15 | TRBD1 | CATSRSGQGEPQHF | TGTGCCACCAGCAGATCGGGACAGGGAGAGCCCCAGCATTTT
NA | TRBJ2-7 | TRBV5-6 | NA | CASSPSGRDRPYEQYF | TGTGCCAGCAGCCCCAGCGGGCGGGACAGACCCTACGAGCAGTACTTC
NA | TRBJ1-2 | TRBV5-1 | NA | CASSLRLGARNGYTF | TGCGCCAGCAGCTTGAGATTGGGGGCGCGAAATGGCTACACCTTC
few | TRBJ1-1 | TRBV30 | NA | CAWSEGITEAFF | TGTGCCTGGAGTGAGGGGATCACTGAAGCTTTCTTT
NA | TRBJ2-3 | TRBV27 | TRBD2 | CASSRGLTTDTQYF | TGTGCCAGCAGTCGGGGACTAACCACAGATACGCAGTATTTT
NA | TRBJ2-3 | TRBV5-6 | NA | CASSLATIFVGDTQYF | TGTGCCAGCAGCTTGGCCACGATTTTCGTGGGCGATACGCAGTATTTT
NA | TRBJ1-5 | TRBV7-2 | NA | CASSPIGTNQPQHF | TGTGCCAGCAGCCCAATTGGGACAAATCAGCCCCAGCATTTT
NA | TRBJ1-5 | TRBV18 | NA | CASSPRVSNQPQHF | TGTGCCAGCTCACCCAGGGTTAGCAATCAGCCCCAGCATTTT
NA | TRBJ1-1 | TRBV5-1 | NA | CASSLGGPTEAFF | TGCGCCAGCAGCTTGGGAGGCCCCACTGAAGCTTTCTTT
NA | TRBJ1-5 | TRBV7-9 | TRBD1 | CASSLGQSNQPQHF | TGTGCCAGCAGCTTGGGACAGAGCAATCAGCCCCAGCATTTT
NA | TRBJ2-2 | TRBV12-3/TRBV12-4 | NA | CASKGRRAGELFF | TGTGCCAGCAAAGGGCGGCGGGCCGGGGAGCTGTTTTTT
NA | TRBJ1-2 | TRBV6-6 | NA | CASRTSYGYTF | TGTGCCAGCAGAACCAGTTATGGCTACACCTTC
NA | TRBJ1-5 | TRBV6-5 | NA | CASSQGPNSNQPQHF | TGTGCCAGCAGCCAGGGCCCTAATAGCAATCAGCCCCAGCATTTT
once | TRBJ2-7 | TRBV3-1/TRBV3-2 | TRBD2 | CASSQKLGLAGGPSSEQYF | TGTGCCAGCAGCCAAAAGCTGGGACTAGCGGGAGGCCCTTCCTCCGAGCAGTACTTC
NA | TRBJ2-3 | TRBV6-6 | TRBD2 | CASSYWTSGGADTQYF | TGTGCCAGCAGTTACTGGACTAGCGGGGGGGCTGATACGCAGTATTTT
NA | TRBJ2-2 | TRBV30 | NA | CAWSKSGGAPGELFF | TGTGCCTGGAGTAAGAGTGGGGGGGCCCCCGGGGAGCTGTTTTTT
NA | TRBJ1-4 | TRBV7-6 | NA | CASSQGAGDRNEKLFF | TGTGCCAGCAGCCAAGGGGCGGGAGACCGTAATGAAAAACTGTTTTTT
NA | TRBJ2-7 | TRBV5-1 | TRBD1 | CASSPTTGGNEQYF | TGCGCCAGCAGCCCCACGACAGGGGGGAACGAGCAGTACTTC
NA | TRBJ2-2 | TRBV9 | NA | CASSGAGELFF | TGTGCCAGCAGCGGGGCTGGGGAGCTGTTTTTT
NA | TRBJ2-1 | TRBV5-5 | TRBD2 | CASSTTLAGSRAEQFF | TGTGCCAGCAGCACCACGTTAGCGGGGAGCAGGGCCGAGCAGTTCTTC
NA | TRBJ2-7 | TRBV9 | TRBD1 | CASSADRGRREQYF | TGTGCCAGCAGCGCGGACAGGGGCCGGCGAGAGCAGTACTTC
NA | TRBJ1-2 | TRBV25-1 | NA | CASSEFGQHYGYTF | TGTGCCAGCAGTGAATTTGGACAGCATTATGGCTACACCTTC
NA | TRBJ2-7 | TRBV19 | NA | CASSPKGAGPEQYF | TGTGCCAGTAGCCCCAAGGGTGCAGGGCCAGAGCAGTACTTC